Following are 20 T cell receptor beta chains from one sample sequenced in a study of blood T cell repertoires in COVID-19. Sequencing used immunoSEQ multiplex PCR; TCRdb keeps in-frame clones, though not all of them. Of fewer than 350,000 clones detected, roughly 87% appear once; the ten largest clones hold around 3.9%. The specimen sequenced was peripheral blood. The source is a woman aged 55-70 years with COVID-19, enrolled during active disease.

The CDR3 DNA follows: TGCGCCAGCCGATTTGAATCCGGGACAGGGGATTCACCCCTCCACTTT. Translated: CASRFESGTGDSPLHF. J is TRBJ1-6 and V is TRBV5-1; 10 bases agree with TRBD1. Germline lookup yields CDR1 SGHRS and CDR2 YFSETQ. The CDR3 length is 16 residues. Losses at the gene ends were 7 bases for V and 8 bases for J; bases not matched to a gene: 12.

The rearrangement links TRBV19 to TRBJ1-6; 7 bases line up with TRBD1. CDR3 length equals 14 residues. Losses at the gene ends were 9 bases for V and 5 bases for J; bases not matched to a gene: 7. Germline assignment: CDR1 LNHDA and CDR2 SQIVND (reference sequence). CDR3 nucleotides: TGTGCCAGGGACCGGGACAGCCATAATTCACCCCTCCACTTT. It codes for CARDRDSHNSPLHF.

The chain recombines TRBV28 with TRBJ1-2; D is perhaps TRBD1 (6 bases). CDR1 MDHEN and CDR2 SYDVKM come from the germline V gene. The V end was cut by 5 bases, the J end by 8 bases, with 15 bases between. This CDR3 spans 13 amino acids. CDR3 nucleotide sequence: TGTGCCAGCAGTCTAGAGACAGGACCCGGCTACACCTTC. Encoded protein: CASSLETGPGYTF.

Worth noting for this clone: Other nucleotide sequences in the sample specify the same CDR3. The rearrangement links TRBV11-1 to TRBJ1-1, with D perhaps matching TRBD1 (5 bases). Trimming stripped 3 bases from V and 1 base from J, with 6 bases between. CDR3 length equals 13 residues. Germline loops: CDR1 SGHAT, CDR2 FQDESV (reference sequence). The CDR3 DNA reads as TGTGCCAGCAGCTTGACAGAGAACACTGAAGCTTTCTTT. Encoded protein: CASSLTENTEAFF.

The chain joins TRBV27 to TRBJ2-7, with 11 nucleotides matching TRBD2. This CDR3 is built from 15 residues. The junction had 8 bases not matched to a gene; V was cut back by 6 bases and J by 4 bases. The germline V gene encodes CDR1 MNHEY and CDR2 SMNVEV (reference sequence). CDR3 protein: CASRIAGTSGYEQYF. For the CDR3, the DNA is TGTGCCAGCAGAATTGCCGGGACTAGCGGTTACGAGCAGTACTTC.

The chain has TRBV2 and TRBJ2-1, with TRBD2 identical over 14 bases. The CDR3 has 16 residues. Germline V lookup: CDR1 SNHLY, CDR2 FYNNEI. Germline trimming cut 4 bases from V and 10 bases from J; bases unmatched to any gene: 9. CDR3 sequence: CASSVMGTSGGGEQFF. Here the CDR3 DNA reads TGTGCCAGCAGTGTGATGGGGACTAGCGGGGGAGGGGAGCAGTTCTTC.

The chain combines TRBV7-8 with TRBJ1-1; D may be TRBD1 (5 bases). CDR3 length equals 12 residues. V was trimmed by 2 bases and J by 7 bases, leaving 8 bases between them. CDR1 is SGHVS and CDR2 is FQNEAQ in the germline V gene. Written as DNA, the CDR3 is TGTGCCAGCAGCTTACGGGGGGGTGAAGCTTTCTTT. This encodes CASSLRGGEAFF. Drawing the rest from reference TRBV7-8 and TRBJ1-1, the complete variable domain is GAGVSQSPRYKVAKRGQDVALRCDPISGHVSLFWYQQALGQGPEFLTYFQNEAQLDKSGLPSDRFFAERPEGSVSTLKIQRTQQEDSAVYLCASSLRGGEAFFGQGTRLTVV.

This clone was detected a few times. The chain has TRBV6-6 and TRBJ2-7; TRBD1 might be the D (5 bases). The CDR3 is 14 residues long. The germline gives CDR1 MNHNY, CDR2 SVGAGI (reference sequence). The V gene lost 0 bases and the J gene lost 3 bases, with 9 bases spanning the gap. CDR3 amino acids: CASSYSGHGYEQYF. Here the CDR3 DNA reads TGTGCCAGCAGTTACTCCGGACACGGCTACGAGCAGTACTTC.

This clone has a handful of counts. The J gene is TRBJ2-3, the V gene TRBV7-6; D remains ambiguous. CDR3 length equals 15 residues. Germline CDR1 is SGHVS and CDR2 is FNYEAQ. V shed 2 bases and J shed 0 bases, with 9 bases lying between them. The chain's CDR3 is CASSLTSSSTDTQYF. CDR3 DNA sequence: TGTGCCAGCAGCTTAACTTCTAGTAGCACAGATACGCAGTATTTT.

The chain is built from TRBV27 and TRBJ1-1; 7 bases fit TRBD1. The CDR3 length is 15 residues. The germline V gene has CDR1 MNHEY and CDR2 SMNVEV (reference sequence). The J segment lost 0 bases and the V segment lost 1 base, leaving 2 bases of the junction unmatched. The CDR3: CASSLLQGMNTEAFF. The CDR3 region has the DNA TGTGCCAGCAGTTTATTACAGGGGATGAACACTGAAGCTTTCTTT.

The J gene is TRBJ1-4, the V gene TRBV19; tentatively, D is TRBD1 (6 bases). The CDR3 has 15 amino acids. Between the trimmed V and J ends, which lost 4 bases and 2 bases, there was a span of 11 bases. Germline loops: CDR1 LNHDA, CDR2 SQIVND (reference sequence). The CDR3, as DNA: TGTGCCAGTAGTAGGGGACAAGGCACTAATGAAAAACTGTTTTTT. The encoded protein is CASSRGQGTNEKLFF.

This chain connects TRBV20-1 to TRBJ1-6; D uncertain. V lost 3 bases to trimming and J lost 10 bases, with 16 bases between them. The germline gives CDR1 DFQATT, CDR2 SNEGSKA (reference sequence). CDR3 length: 14 amino acids. CDR3 sequence reads: CSASISSSGSPLHF. For the CDR3, the DNA is TGCAGTGCTAGTATTTCTTCATCGGGATCACCCCTCCACTTT.

This clone was observed once. V and J are TRBV27 and TRBJ2-3; the D gene is possibly TRBD2 (6 bases). This CDR3 region has 14 residues. Germline assignment: CDR1 MNHEY and CDR2 SMNVEV (reference sequence). V lost 10 bases, J lost 6 bases, and 20 bases lay in between. The CDR3 nucleotides are TGTGCCACCTCCTACGGAGGGGCCAGGGATACGCAGTATTTT. Translated: CATSYGGARDTQYF.

This clone has only one observation. V is TRBV4-2 and J is TRBJ2-3; 8 bases are shared with TRBD2. The CDR3 has 16 amino acids. The ends lost 3 bases at V and 0 bases at J; junction bases unmatched: 5. Per the germline V gene, CDR1 is LGHNA and CDR2 is YNFKEQ. CDR3 loop: CASSHPSGGSTDTQYF. The CDR3 bases are TGTGCCAGCAGCCACCCCTCGGGGGGGAGCACAGATACGCAGTATTTT.

The chain couples TRBV6-5 to TRBJ1-6; perhaps TRBD1 as D (6 bases). Trimming took 6 bases from V and 9 from J, leaving 12 bases between them. The CDR3 is made up of 13 amino acids. The germline CDR1 and CDR2 sequences are MNHEY and SVGAGI. The CDR3 loop is CASRDSLLSPLHF. CDR3 sequence (DNA): TGTGCCAGCAGGGACAGTTTACTTTCACCCCTCCACTTT.

The chain carries TRBV19 and TRBJ1-1, with 8 bases aligning to TRBD1. V gave up 5 bases and J gave up 1 base; unmatched junction bases: 6. This CDR3 spans 15 amino acids. Germline loops: CDR1 LNHDA, CDR2 SQIVND (reference sequence). CDR3 amino acids: CASSRSGGANTEAFF. The CDR3 DNA is TGTGCCAGTAGTCGTTCAGGGGGCGCGAACACTGAAGCTTTCTTT.

This chain joins TRBV18 and TRBJ1-2; the D gene is possibly TRBD1 (5 bases). Germline V gene sequence: CDR1 KGHSH, CDR2 LQKENI. Deletions cut 3 bases from V and 0 bases from J, with 23 bases between. The CDR3 sequence is 19 residues long. DNA of the CDR3: TGTGCCAGCTCACCTCCAACGTCAGGTTTGGGCAGGGCTAACTATGGCTACACCTTC. This codes for CASSPPTSGLGRANYGYTF.

The gene calls are TRBV24-1 and TRBJ2-2, with D tentatively TRBD2 (6 bases). The CDR3 length is 12 residues. Per the germline V gene, CDR1 is KGHDR and CDR2 is SFDVKD. The ends were cut back, 9 bases at V and 7 bases at J, with 11 bases in the middle. This CDR3 is CATGGLGGELFF. For the CDR3, the DNA is TGTGCCACCGGGGGACTCGGCGGGGAGCTGTTTTTT.

The chain couples TRBV28 to TRBJ1-2; 8 bases map to TRBD1. The V and J ends lost 2 bases and 1 base, in that order; junction bases with no gene match: 6. Germline V lookup: CDR1 MDHEN, CDR2 SYDVKM. The CDR3 covers 16 residues. The DNA for the CDR3 is TGTGCCAGCAGTTTAATTGGACAGGGTGGTAACTATGGCTACACCTTC. Encoded protein: CASSLIGQGGNYGYTF.

The chain links TRBV6-4 to TRBJ2-1; D gene uncertain. The V and J ends lost 3 bases and 6 bases respectively, with 9 bases between them. This CDR3 has 13 residues. Germline CDR1 MRHNA, CDR2 SNTAGT. In DNA form, the CDR3 reads TGTGCCAGCAGTGAGAACAGATTCAATGAGCAGTTCTTC. It encodes CASSENRFNEQFF.